This entry lists 5 T cell receptor beta chains sequenced from one sample in a study of blood T cell repertoires in COVID-19. TCRdb's copy holds only in-frame clones and misses some; the assay was immunoSEQ multiplex PCR. The repertoire consists of some 80,000 clones, with about 85% occurring once and the leading ten covering approximately 6.2%. The sample taken for sequencing was peripheral blood. Receptors were obtained from a man in his sixties with active or convalescent COVID-19.

This clone was seen more than once but under ten times. The chain recombines TRBV27 with TRBJ1-1; a weak D match, TRBD1 (5 bases). The V end was cut by 3 bases, the J end by 7 bases, with 12 bases between. Germline V gene sequence: CDR1 MNHEY, CDR2 SMNVEV (reference sequence). The length of the CDR3 is 13 residues. CDR3 sequence reads: CASSFTGFGEAFF. DNA of the CDR3: TGTGCCAGCAGTTTTACAGGCTTTGGTGAAGCTTTCTTT.

V gene TRBV5-4 combines with J gene TRBJ2-7, with D perhaps TRBD1 (6 bases). In germline, CDR1 is SGHNT, CDR2 YYREEE (reference sequence). This CDR3 has 15 amino acids. V shed 3 bases and J shed 3 bases, with 16 bases lying between them. Here the CDR3 DNA reads TGTGCCAGCAGCTCACAACAGGGCTTTGGCTACGAGCAGTACTTC. This gives the protein CASSSQQGFGYEQYF.

The V and J genes are TRBV6-5 and TRBJ1-2; 10 bases fit TRBD1. The germline V gene has CDR1 MNHEY and CDR2 SVGAGI. J lost 8 bases, V lost 2 bases, and 8 bases had no gene match. The CDR3 is made up of 15 amino acids. CDR3 sequence reads: CASSYGRQGAIGYTF. In DNA form, the CDR3 reads TGTGCCAGCAGTTACGGGAGACAGGGGGCGATCGGCTACACCTTC.

The rearrangement joins TRBV6-2 or TRBV6-3 to TRBJ1-5; 7 bases fit TRBD1. Germline assignment: CDR1 MNHEY and CDR2 SVGEGT. CDR3 length: 13 residues. The ends lost 5 bases at V and 5 bases at J; junction bases unmatched: 3. The CDR3 here is CASSRDSYQPQHF. In DNA form, the CDR3 reads TGTGCCAGCAGTAGGGACAGCTATCAGCCCCAGCATTTT.

The chain has TRBV5-4 and TRBJ2-3; 14 bases match TRBD2. CDR1 is SGHNT and CDR2 is YYREEE in the germline V gene (reference sequence). The CDR3 runs 16 residues. The V segment lost 4 bases and the J segment 6 bases; nucleotides outside the gene matches: 7. The CDR3 sequence is CASSPGLAGGDDTQYF. CDR3 coding DNA: TGTGCCAGCAGCCCCGGACTAGCGGGGGGAGACGATACGCAGTATTTT. The whole variable domain, remainder taken from reference TRBV5-4 and TRBJ2-3, is ETGVTQSPTHLIKTRGQQVTLRCSSQSGHNTVSWYQQALGQGPQFIFQYYREEENGRGNFPPRFSGLQFPNYSSELNVNALELDDSALYLCASSPGLAGGDDTQYFGPGTRLTVL.